This record covers a single TCR beta chain. The target antigen is unknown. This sample stems from a study of CD8 T cells in Susac syndrome. The V end lost 3 bases, the J end lost 2 bases, and 8 bases lay between the germline ends. This CDR3 contains 13 residues. Germline lookup yields CDR1 MDHEN and CDR2 SYDVKM. Purification of the CD8+ and CD4+ T cells relied on negative isolation, and TEMRA cells underwent FACS enrichment. The authors reverse transcribed roughly 0.5 to 1 ug RNA with random hexamers. Multiplex immunoSEQ PCR targeted 54 Vbeta and 13 Jbeta TCR beta segments. TCRdb reanalysed the immunoSEQ multiplex PCR reads using MiXCR and keeps one entry per CDR3 protein. Seen here are about 280,000 distinct CDR3 sequences, around 83% observed once, and the top ten hold 0.11%. Overall study findings and caveats: The study admitted that it had a relatively small number of individuals in its TCR sequencing and HLA analysis.

This chain connects TRBV28 to TRBJ2-7; no clear D. The source is a human donor with multiple sclerosis. Sequencing was performed on CD8+ T cells from PBMCs. Here the CDR3 reads CASSFPSAYEQYF. The CDR3 DNA follows: TGTGCCAGCAGTTTCCCTTCCGCCTACGAGCAGTACTTC.